Sequencing of this T cell receptor beta chain was carried out in a study of spatial heterogeneity in lung cancer. Noted time point: sample taken at primary tumor resection. This clonotype showed up many times. TCRdb re-called the 5' RACE reads through MiXCR, storing one row per CDR3 protein. The sample yields about 39,000 distinct CDR3 sequences, approximately 3.1% seen once. This specimen consisted of normal lung tissue next to the tumor, obtained at surgery. The TCR was taken from a male donor with early-stage non-small cell lung cancer.

The CDR3 here is CASSAGVGGSDADTQYF. DNA for the CDR3: TGTGCCAGCAGCGCCGGGGTTGGGGGAAGTGATGCAGATACGCAGTATTTT. The V gene is TRBV7-2, the J gene TRBJ2-3; perhaps D is TRBD1 or TRBD2 (5 bases each). Germline V lookup: CDR1 SGHTA, CDR2 FQGNSA. Deletions cut 5 bases from V and 4 bases from J, with 22 bases between. The CDR3 covers 17 residues.